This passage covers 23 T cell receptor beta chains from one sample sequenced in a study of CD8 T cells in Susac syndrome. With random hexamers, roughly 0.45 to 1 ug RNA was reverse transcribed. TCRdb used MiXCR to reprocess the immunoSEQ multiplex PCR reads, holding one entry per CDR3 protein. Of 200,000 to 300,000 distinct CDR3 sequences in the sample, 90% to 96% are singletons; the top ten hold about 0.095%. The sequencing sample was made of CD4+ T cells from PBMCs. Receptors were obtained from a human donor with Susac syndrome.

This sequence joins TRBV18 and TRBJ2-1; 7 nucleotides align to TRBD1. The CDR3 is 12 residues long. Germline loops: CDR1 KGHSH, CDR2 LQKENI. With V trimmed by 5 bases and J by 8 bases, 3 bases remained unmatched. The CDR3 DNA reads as TGTGCCAGCTCATCAGACAGGGATGAGCAGTTCTTC. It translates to CASSSDRDEQFF.

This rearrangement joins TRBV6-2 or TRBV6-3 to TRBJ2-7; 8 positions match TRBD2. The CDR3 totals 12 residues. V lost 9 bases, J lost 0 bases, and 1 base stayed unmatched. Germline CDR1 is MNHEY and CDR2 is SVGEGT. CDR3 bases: TGTGCCAGTACTAGCGGCTCCTACGAGCAGTACTTC. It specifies CASTSGSYEQYF.

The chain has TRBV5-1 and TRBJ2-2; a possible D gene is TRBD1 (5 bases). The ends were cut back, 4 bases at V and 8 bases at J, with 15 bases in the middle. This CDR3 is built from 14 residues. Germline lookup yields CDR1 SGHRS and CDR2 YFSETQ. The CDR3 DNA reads TGCGCCAGCAGCCAGACCCAGGGAAAAGGGGAGCTGTTTTTT. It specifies CASSQTQGKGELFF.

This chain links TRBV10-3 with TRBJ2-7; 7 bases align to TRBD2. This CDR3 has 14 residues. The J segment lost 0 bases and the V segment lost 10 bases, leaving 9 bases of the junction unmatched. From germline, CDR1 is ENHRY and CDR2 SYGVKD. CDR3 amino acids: CATRGDQSSYEQYF. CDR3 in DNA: TGTGCCACTCGGGGGGACCAGAGCTCCTACGAGCAGTACTTC.

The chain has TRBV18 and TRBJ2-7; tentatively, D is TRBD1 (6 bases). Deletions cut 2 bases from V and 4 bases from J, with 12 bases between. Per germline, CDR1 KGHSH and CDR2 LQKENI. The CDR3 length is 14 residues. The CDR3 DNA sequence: TGTGCCAGCTCACCAAACAGGGATTTATACGAGCAGTACTTC. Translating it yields CASSPNRDLYEQYF.

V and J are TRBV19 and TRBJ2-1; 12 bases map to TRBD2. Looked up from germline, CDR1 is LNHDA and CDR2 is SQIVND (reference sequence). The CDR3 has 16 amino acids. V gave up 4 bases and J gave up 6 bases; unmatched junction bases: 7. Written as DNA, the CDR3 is TGTGCCAGTAGTACCCGACTAGCGGGAGTCTCCAATGAGCAGTTCTTC. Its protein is CASSTRLAGVSNEQFF.

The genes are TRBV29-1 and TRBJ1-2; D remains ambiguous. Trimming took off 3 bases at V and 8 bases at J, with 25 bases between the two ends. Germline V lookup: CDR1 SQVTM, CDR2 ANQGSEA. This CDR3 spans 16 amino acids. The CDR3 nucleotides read TGCAGCGTTGAGAACCCTCTTTTTGGACCAAAAGGGGGCTACACCTTC. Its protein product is CSVENPLFGPKGGYTF.

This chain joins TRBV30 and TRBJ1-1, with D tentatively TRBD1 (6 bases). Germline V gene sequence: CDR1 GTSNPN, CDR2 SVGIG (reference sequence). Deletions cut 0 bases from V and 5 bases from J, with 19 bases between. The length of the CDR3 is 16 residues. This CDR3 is CAWSVSLPGAGTEAFF. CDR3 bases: TGTGCCTGGAGTGTCTCTTTGCCGGGGGCAGGGACTGAAGCTTTCTTT.

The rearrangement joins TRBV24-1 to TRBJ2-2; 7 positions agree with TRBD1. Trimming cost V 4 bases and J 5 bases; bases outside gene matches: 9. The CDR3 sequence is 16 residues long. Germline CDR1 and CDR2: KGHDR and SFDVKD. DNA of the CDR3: TGTGCCACCAGTGACGTAGGGGGCCGTAAGACCGGGGAGCTGTTTTTT. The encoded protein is CATSDVGGRKTGELFF.

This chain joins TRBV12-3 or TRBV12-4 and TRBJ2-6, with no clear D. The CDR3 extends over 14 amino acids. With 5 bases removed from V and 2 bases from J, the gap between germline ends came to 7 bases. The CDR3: CASSPIPGANVLTF. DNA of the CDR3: TGTGCCAGCAGTCCAATTCCTGGGGCCAACGTCCTGACTTTC.

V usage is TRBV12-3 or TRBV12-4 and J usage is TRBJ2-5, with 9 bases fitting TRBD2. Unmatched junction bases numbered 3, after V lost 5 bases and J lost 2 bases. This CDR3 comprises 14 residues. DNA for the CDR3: TGTGCCAGCAGTCGACTAGCGGCACAAGAGACCCAGTACTTC. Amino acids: CASSRLAAQETQYF.

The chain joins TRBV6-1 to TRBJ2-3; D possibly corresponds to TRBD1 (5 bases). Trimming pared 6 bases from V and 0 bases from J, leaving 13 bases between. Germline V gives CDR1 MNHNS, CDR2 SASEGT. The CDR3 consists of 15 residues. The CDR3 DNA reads TGTGCCAGCAGGGGGCTGACACCTAGCACAGATACGCAGTATTTT. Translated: CASRGLTPSTDTQYF.

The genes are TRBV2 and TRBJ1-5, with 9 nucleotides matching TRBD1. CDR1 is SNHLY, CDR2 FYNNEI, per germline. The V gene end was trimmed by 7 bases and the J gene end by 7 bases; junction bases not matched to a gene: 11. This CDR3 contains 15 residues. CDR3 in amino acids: CASNSRDRAGQPQHF. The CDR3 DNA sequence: TGTGCCAGCAACAGCCGGGACAGGGCGGGCCAGCCCCAGCATTTT.

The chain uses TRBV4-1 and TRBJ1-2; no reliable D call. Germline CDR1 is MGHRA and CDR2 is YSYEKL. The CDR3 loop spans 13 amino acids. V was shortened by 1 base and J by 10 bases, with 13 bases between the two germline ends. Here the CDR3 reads CASSQVVGNSYTF. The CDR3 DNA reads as TGCGCCAGCAGCCAAGTTGTGGGCAATTCCTACACCTTC.

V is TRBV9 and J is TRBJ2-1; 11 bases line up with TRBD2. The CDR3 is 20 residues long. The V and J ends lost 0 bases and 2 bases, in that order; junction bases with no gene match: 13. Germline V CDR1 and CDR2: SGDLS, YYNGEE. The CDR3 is CASSVARRASGRTTYNEQFF. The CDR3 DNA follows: TGTGCCAGCAGCGTAGCTCGCAGGGCTAGCGGGAGGACGACCTACAATGAGCAGTTCTTC.

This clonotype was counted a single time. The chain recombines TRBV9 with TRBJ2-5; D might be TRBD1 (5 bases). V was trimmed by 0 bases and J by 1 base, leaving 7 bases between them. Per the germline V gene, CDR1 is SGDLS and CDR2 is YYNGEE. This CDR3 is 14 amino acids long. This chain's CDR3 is CASSVGQPQETQYF. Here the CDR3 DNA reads TGTGCCAGCAGCGTAGGACAGCCCCAAGAGACCCAGTACTTC.

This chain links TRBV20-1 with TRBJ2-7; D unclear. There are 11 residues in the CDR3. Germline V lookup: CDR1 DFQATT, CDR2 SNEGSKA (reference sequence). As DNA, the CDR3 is TGCGGGTTGTCTCGTGGCTACGAGCAGTACTTC. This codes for CGLSRGYEQYF.

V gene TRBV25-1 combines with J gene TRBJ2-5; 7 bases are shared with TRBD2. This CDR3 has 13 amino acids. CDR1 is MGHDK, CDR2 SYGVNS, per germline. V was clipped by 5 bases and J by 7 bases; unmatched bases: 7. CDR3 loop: CASSFLGGWTQYF. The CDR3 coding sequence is TGTGCCAGCAGTTTCCTGGGGGGGTGGACCCAGTACTTC.

The CDR3 spells CAWSPLVTGEQYF. The CDR3 nucleotides read TGTGCCTGGAGTCCCTTAGTCACTGGCGAGCAGTACTTC. The J gene is TRBJ2-7, the V gene TRBV30; D unresolved. Trimming took 2 bases from V and 6 from J, leaving 14 bases between them. The CDR3 contains 13 residues. Germline-derived CDR1 and CDR2 are GTSNPN and SVGIG (reference sequence). The variable domain in full, completed from reference TRBV30 and TRBJ2-7, reads SQTIHQWPATLVQPVGSPLSLECTVEGTSNPNLYWYRQAAGRGLQLLFYSVGIGQISSEVPQNLSASRPQDRQFILSSKKLLLSDSGFYLCAWSPLVTGEQYFGPGTRLTVT.

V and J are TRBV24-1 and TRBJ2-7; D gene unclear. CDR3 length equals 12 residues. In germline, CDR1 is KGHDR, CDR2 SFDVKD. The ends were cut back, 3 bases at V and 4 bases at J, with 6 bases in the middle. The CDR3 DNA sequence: TGTGCCACCAGTGATATAGAATACGAGCAGTACTTC. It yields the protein CATSDIEYEQYF.

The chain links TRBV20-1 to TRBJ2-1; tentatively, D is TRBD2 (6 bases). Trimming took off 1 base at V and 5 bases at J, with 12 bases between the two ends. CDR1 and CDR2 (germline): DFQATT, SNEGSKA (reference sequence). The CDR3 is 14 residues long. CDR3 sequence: CSARGNIADNEQFF. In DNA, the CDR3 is TGCAGTGCTAGAGGGAATATAGCGGACAATGAGCAGTTCTTC.

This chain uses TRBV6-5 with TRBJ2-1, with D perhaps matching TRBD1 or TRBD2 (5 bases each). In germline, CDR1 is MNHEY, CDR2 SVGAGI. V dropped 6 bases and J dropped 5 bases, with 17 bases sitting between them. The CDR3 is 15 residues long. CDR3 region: CASRGDPGAHNEQFF. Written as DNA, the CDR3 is TGTGCCAGCAGGGGGGACCCCGGGGCCCACAATGAGCAGTTCTTC.

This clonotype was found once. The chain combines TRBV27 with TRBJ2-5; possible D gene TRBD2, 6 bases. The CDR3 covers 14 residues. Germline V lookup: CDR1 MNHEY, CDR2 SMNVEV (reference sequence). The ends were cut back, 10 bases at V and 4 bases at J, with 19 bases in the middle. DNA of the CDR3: TGTGCCACCGCCCGGACGGTGGGGGGAGAGACCCAGTACTTC. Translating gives CATARTVGGETQYF.